The next 26 T cell receptor beta chains were all read from a single sample in a study of identical twins. Using its own MiXCR run on the 5' RACE reads, TCRdb lists one record per CDR3 protein. The sample lists more than 600,000 distinct CDR3 sequences, roughly 20% seen once, with around 13% in the top ten. These same records also appear under a second study, on T cells expressing NK-cell markers.

Sequenced material: PBMCs. These receptors were collected from a woman between 18 and 29 years old in good health.

The chain links TRBV29-1 to TRBJ2-1, with D possibly matching TRBD2 (6 bases). V shed 7 bases and J shed 4 bases, with 8 bases lying between them. This CDR3 is built from 11 residues. Germline CDR1 SQVTM, CDR2 ANQGSEA. CDR3 nucleotide sequence: TGCAGCGGTAGCGGATACAATGAGCAGTTCTTC. This encodes CSGSGYNEQFF.

This chain uses TRBV7-9 with TRBJ1-5, with D possibly TRBD1 on 5 matching bases. The CDR3 is made up of 17 amino acids. In germline, CDR1 is SEHNR, CDR2 FQNEAQ (reference sequence). The ends were cut back, 1 base at V and 4 bases at J, with 17 bases in the middle. CDR3: CASSLEGPFTENQPQHF. As DNA, the CDR3 is TGTGCCAGCAGCTTAGAGGGACCCTTTACCGAGAATCAGCCCCAGCATTTT.

This clonotype was seen a handful of times. V usage is TRBV5-1 and J usage is TRBJ2-5; D possibly uses TRBD1 or TRBD2 (5 bases each). CDR3 size: 15 residues. Germline CDR1 and CDR2: SGHRS and YFSETQ. V lost 2 bases, J lost 2 bases, and 13 bases lay in between. The CDR3 coding sequence is TGCGCCAGCAGCTTAGCGGCAGGGATACAAGAGACCCAGTACTTC. Translating it yields CASSLAAGIQETQYF.

There are many counts of this clonotype. The chain links TRBV6-5 to TRBJ1-3; TRBD1 matches 8 bases. CDR1 and CDR2 (germline): MNHEY, SVGAGI. The CDR3 is 14 amino acids. V was clipped by 4 bases and J by 2 bases; unmatched bases: 1. CDR3 sequence reads: CASSSGQAGNTIYF. CDR3 sequence (DNA): TGTGCCAGCAGTTCGGGACAGGCTGGAAACACCATATATTTT.

The chain links TRBV29-1 to TRBJ2-3; TRBD1 agrees at 8 bases. Germline values: CDR1 SQVTM, CDR2 ANQGSEA. V shed 4 bases, J shed 2 bases, and the junction held 11 bases outside the gene matches. This CDR3 is built from 16 residues. The CDR3 region is CSVGGQGSAITDTQYF. The CDR3 DNA reads TGCAGCGTTGGAGGACAGGGATCCGCCATCACAGATACGCAGTATTTT.

The chain links TRBV12-3 or TRBV12-4 to TRBJ2-1; D uncertain. The V end lost 2 bases, the J end lost 0 bases, and 5 bases lay between the germline ends. The CDR3 has 14 residues. The CDR3 DNA reads TGTGCCAGCAGTTTAAGTTTCTCCTACAATGAGCAGTTCTTC. The encoded protein is CASSLSFSYNEQFF.

The chain links TRBV20-1 to TRBJ2-1; TRBD2 matches 10 bases. This CDR3 region has 15 residues. Germline loops: CDR1 DFQATT, CDR2 SNEGSKA (reference sequence). The junction had 7 bases not matched to a gene; V was cut back by 3 bases and J by 5 bases. CDR3 residues: CSARGLATLHNEQFF. CDR3 bases: TGCAGTGCTAGGGGACTAGCGACCCTCCACAATGAGCAGTTCTTC.

This clonotype was seen many times. V and J are TRBV7-6 and TRBJ2-7; 7 positions agree with TRBD2. Germline V gene data show CDR1 as SGHVS and CDR2 as FNYEAQ. Trimming at V came to 3 bases and at J to 2 bases, leaving 1 base not matched to a gene. CDR3 length: 13 residues. CDR3 loop: CASSFSGTYEQYF. The CDR3 DNA reads TGTGCCAGCAGCTTCAGCGGGACCTACGAGCAGTACTTC.

This clonotype was observed many times. The chain couples TRBV12-3 or TRBV12-4 to TRBJ2-7, with 10 bases that match TRBD2. V trimming: 3 bases; J trimming: 3 bases; junction bases outside the gene matches: 2. This CDR3 is 14 amino acids long. The CDR3 DNA reads TGTGCCAGCAGTTTTACTAGCGGGGTCTACGAGCAGTACTTC. As protein: CASSFTSGVYEQYF.

There are a few counts of this clonotype. This chain uses TRBV3-1 with TRBJ2-6; unclear D gene. Germline assignment: CDR1 LGHDT and CDR2 YNNKEL (reference sequence). Trimming shortened V by 4 bases and J by 0 bases, and 7 bases separated the two germline ends. The CDR3 runs to 15 residues. The CDR3 bases are TGTGCCAGCAGCCCTTCGGGCTCTGGGGCCAACGTCCTGACTTTC. This codes for CASSPSGSGANVLTF.

The sample holds a few counts of this clonotype. The CDR3 region has the DNA TGTGCCAGCAGTGTTGGACTAGCGGGGGTTGAGCAGTACTTC. It specifies CASSVGLAGVEQYF. The chain employs TRBV27 and TRBJ2-7, with TRBD2 matching over 13 bases. The CDR3 covers 14 residues. Trimming cost V 5 bases and J 7 bases; bases outside gene matches: 5. CDR1 is MNHEY and CDR2 is SMNVEV in the germline V gene (reference sequence).

This clonotype was observed a handful of times. This chain connects TRBV12-3 or TRBV12-4 to TRBJ2-1, with D maybe TRBD2 (6 bases). With 5 bases removed from V and 4 bases from J, the gap between germline ends came to 12 bases. This CDR3 is 14 amino acids long. The CDR3 DNA reads as TGTGCCAGCAGTCCCACCCGGGGGTACAATGAGCAGTTCTTC. It codes for CASSPTRGYNEQFF.

The table lists this clonotype with many counts. The chain employs TRBV12-3 or TRBV12-4 and TRBJ2-3; D uncertain. Between the trimmed V and J ends, which lost 6 bases and 7 bases, there was a span of 11 bases. The CDR3 runs to 12 residues. CDR3 residues: CASRANTHTQYF. The CDR3 DNA sequence: TGTGCCAGCAGGGCCAATACTCATACGCAGTATTTT.

The chain combines TRBV5-1 with TRBJ2-5; no reliable D call. The germline V and J ends were trimmed by 5 bases and 1 base, with 9 bases remaining between them. This CDR3 comprises 13 residues. Germline V gene data show CDR1 as SGHRS and CDR2 as YFSETQ. The CDR3 bases are TGCGCCAGCAGACGAGGTCCCCAAGAGACCCAGTACTTC. This gives the protein CASRRGPQETQYF.

This clonotype was counted between two and nine times. In DNA form, the CDR3 reads TGCAGCGTTGAACGGGACAGGGCGGATCGATCGGTTAGAGAGACCCAGTACTTC. It encodes CSVERDRADRSVRETQYF. The chain couples TRBV29-1 to TRBJ2-5; 9 bases are shared with TRBD1. The CDR3 has 18 amino acids. Germline trimming cut 2 bases from V and 4 bases from J; bases unmatched to any gene: 17. Germline values: CDR1 SQVTM, CDR2 ANQGSEA.

This clonotype was counted between two and nine times. The rearrangement links TRBV4-3 to TRBJ1-1; perhaps TRBD1 as D (6 bases). There are 15 residues in the CDR3. The V end was cut by 0 bases, the J end by 4 bases, with 12 bases between. CDR1 is LGHNA, CDR2 YSLEER, per germline. CDR3 residues: CASSQETGLGTEAFF. The CDR3 DNA sequence: TGCGCCAGCAGCCAAGAAACAGGGCTGGGCACTGAAGCTTTCTTT.

The gene calls are TRBV7-8 and TRBJ2-3, with 7 bases fitting TRBD2. The germline V gene has CDR1 SGHVS and CDR2 FQNEAQ. The CDR3 runs to 16 residues. The V and J ends lost 5 bases and 6 bases, in that order; junction bases with no gene match: 14. The CDR3 loop is CASSPGGSENWDTQYF. The CDR3 DNA follows: TGTGCCAGCAGCCCGGGGGGTAGCGAAAATTGGGATACGCAGTATTTT.

The chain recombines TRBV11-2 with TRBJ2-7, with a weak D call TRBD2 (5 bases). Deletions cut 3 bases from V and 0 bases from J, with 21 bases between. Germline V CDR1 and CDR2: SGHAT, FQNNGV. This CDR3 is 18 amino acids long. The CDR3 sequence is CASSFPFEGGGSSYEQYF. The CDR3 DNA reads as TGTGCCAGCAGCTTTCCCTTCGAGGGTGGAGGCTCCTCCTACGAGCAGTACTTC. Variable domain in full (rest from reference TRBV11-2 and TRBJ2-7): EAGVAQSPRYKIIEKRQSVAFWCNPISGHATLYWYQQILGQGPKLLIQFQNNGVVDDSQLPKDRFSAERLKGVDSTLKIQPAKLEDSAVYLCASSFPFEGGGSSYEQYFGPGTRLTVT.

This clonotype was detected only a few times. CDR3 nucleotide sequence: TGTGCCAGCGGCACACGCTCCTACAATGAGCAGTTCTTC. Translation gives CASGTRSYNEQFF. This chain links TRBV7-2 with TRBJ2-1; D gene ambiguous. Germline V gene lookup returns CDR1 SGHTA and CDR2 FQGNSA. The CDR3 has 13 amino acids. V was cut by 8 bases and J by 0 bases, with 8 bases left in between.

This clonotype came up a few times. V gene TRBV5-1 combines with J gene TRBJ2-3, with TRBD1 matching over 8 bases. J lost 2 bases, V lost 4 bases, and 15 bases had no gene match. CDR1 is SGHRS and CDR2 is YFSETQ in the germline V gene. CDR3 length: 18 residues. CDR3 sequence (DNA): TGCGCCAGCAGCCCGACGGGACAGGTTGAGTCCGACACAGATACGCAGTATTTT. Translation: CASSPTGQVESDTDTQYF.

CDR3: CASSLRQINEQFF. The DNA for the CDR3 is TGTGCCAGCAGTTTACGACAGATCAATGAGCAGTTCTTC. The chain recombines TRBV12-3 or TRBV12-4 with TRBJ2-1; D is possibly TRBD1 (5 bases). The germline V and J ends were trimmed by 2 bases and 6 bases, with 8 bases remaining between them. The CDR3 extends over 13 amino acids.

This clonotype showed up just a few times. This rearrangement joins TRBV10-3 to TRBJ2-1; 8 positions agree with TRBD2. The CDR3 consists of 16 residues. The germline V gene has CDR1 ENHRY and CDR2 SYGVKD. Losses at the gene ends were 6 bases for V and 7 bases for J; bases not matched to a gene: 14. CDR3: CAISPQRESPGNEQFF. The CDR3 region has the DNA TGTGCCATCAGCCCCCAGCGGGAGTCCCCCGGGAATGAGCAGTTCTTC.

CDR3 loop: CSARDWDSTDTQYF. The CDR3 region has the DNA TGCAGTGCTAGAGATTGGGATAGCACAGATACGCAGTATTTT. The chain links TRBV20-1 to TRBJ2-3, with unresolved D. V dropped 0 bases and J dropped 0 bases, with 7 bases sitting between them. The CDR3 is 14 residues long. Per the germline V gene, CDR1 is DFQATT and CDR2 is SNEGSKA (reference sequence).

The V call is TRBV12-3 or TRBV12-4, the J call TRBJ2-3; D gene unclear. V lost 2 bases and J 1 base, leaving 10 bases between the germline ends. The CDR3 has 15 amino acids. CDR3 amino acids: CASSLRSSRTDTQYF. CDR3 in DNA: TGTGCCAGCAGTTTAAGGTCGAGCCGCACAGATACGCAGTATTTT.

Concerning this clonotype itself: The junction differs from germline at one of its ends, possibly a read error. This chain joins TRBV28 and TRBJ2-1; no firm D call. Germline CDR1 and CDR2: MDHEN and SYDVKM. There are 13 residues in the CDR3. The CDR3 here is CASSLGALQRQIF. Written as DNA, the CDR3 is TGTGCCAGCAGTTTAGGAGCACTACAACGTCAGATCTTC.

The chain joins TRBV12-3 or TRBV12-4 to TRBJ2-5; 7 bases map to TRBD1. The CDR3 is 14 residues long. The junction had 7 bases not matched to a gene; V was cut back by 3 bases and J by 6 bases. CDR3 amino acids: CASSFGQGVKTQYF. CDR3 in DNA: TGTGCCAGCAGTTTTGGTCAGGGGGTGAAGACCCAGTACTTC.